This T cell receptor (beta chain) was found in a study of a mutant IDH1 vaccine in newly diagnosed glioma. Background on the study: Former treatment meant radiotherapy, temozolomide, or both; the majority had gotten both.

V was clipped by 4 bases and J by 1 base; unmatched bases: 6. Looked up from germline, CDR1 is SGHRS and CDR2 is YFSETQ. This CDR3 region has 15 residues. The time point denotes: week 5, during vaccination. Every vaccine dose comprised 300 ug of mutant IDH1 20-mer peptide plus topical imiquimod. The method was immunoSEQ multiplex PCR; TCRdb's version includes in-frame clones alone and lacks a portion of them. The data contain tens of thousands of clones, 90% to 95% of them seen just once; the ten biggest clones take up 0.55% to 0.65%. Worth noting for this clone: Its antigen is as yet unknown.

The source of this sequence is a woman aged 45-65 years with glioma. This specimen consisted of PBMCs, obtained from a glioma patient whose treatment included an IDH1 peptide vaccine. This rearrangement joins TRBV5-1 to TRBJ2-7; 9 bases are shared with TRBD2. DNA of the CDR3: TGCGCCAGCAGCCCCGGGACTAGCCTGTCCTACGAGCAGTACTTC. Amino acids: CASSPGTSLSYEQYF.